The clone carrying this TCR beta chain was detected a few times. The conserved closing phenylalanine or tryptophan is absent in this CDR3, likely reflecting a read error. A J-beta primer mix and a sample-barcoded 5' primer were used in a second PCR of about 6 to 12 cycles. Using its own MiXCR run on the 5' RACE reads, TCRdb lists one record per CDR3 protein. The sample contains over 450,000 distinct CDR3 sequences, less than 25% of which appear only once. This specimen belongs to a study of blood T cells in healthy people across ages. The sample was also linked to a second study, of T cells of mothers and their children.

The source of this sequence is a boy between 5 and 17 years old in good health. The sample comprised blood.

The CDR3 sequence is CASSFSGTVNTEAFL. In DNA form, the CDR3 reads TGTGCCAGCAGCTTTTCCGGGACAGTGAACACTGAAGCTTTCCTT. The chain joins TRBV7-9 to TRBJ1-1, with TRBD1 matching over 7 bases. The CDR3 is made up of 15 amino acids. The junction had 4 bases not matched to a gene; V was cut back by 3 bases and J by 0 bases. Germline CDR1 is SEHNR and CDR2 is FQNEAQ (reference sequence).